This TCR beta chain was sequenced in a study of blood T cell repertoires in COVID-19 (dated by TCRdb to between 2020 and 2021). Background for the entire study: Recovered participants in ImmuneRACE Cohort 3 were defined as having two consecutive negative NP/OP PCR tests, clearance from a healthcare professional, or resolution of symptoms. Collaborator samples came from the United States, Italy and Spain and covered acute and convalescent phases of COVID-19. The material from the prospective study consisted of cDNA or gDNA derived from T cells, B-cell-depleted T cells, or PBMCs. Subjects who had been exposed to COVID-19, were actively infected with it, or had recovered from it provided the deeply sampled blood TCRbeta repertoires that made up the dataset. The repertoires were released in a freely available public database meant as a resource for research on the immune response to SARS-CoV-2. The samples were drawn from two sources: the first 160 participants of the ongoing ImmuneRACE study, and over 950 subjects contributed by 6 global collaborators. The sample metadata nearly always contained a de-identified subject ID, COVID-19 status, age in years and sex. HLA class I and class II types, where available, came from metadata supplied by the sample provider rather than from assay-based typing. Overall study outcomes, separate from this receptor: Clinical and demographic metadata were provided uncurated, with the amount varying by source and participant.

Participants in the prospective study were enrolled through a virtual design, were aged roughly 18 to 90 years, and lived in roughly 26 United States geographic areas. Cohort assignment in the prospective study relied on participant-reported clinical history from a screening survey and a study questionnaire. In the prospective study, whole blood, serum and a nasopharyngeal or oropharyngeal swab were collected from each participant by mobile phlebotomists. Prospective study participants could optionally give additional blood draws and questionnaires over an approximately two-month period. Before DNA extraction, blood samples from the prospective study were shipped at room temperature or frozen. From the cysteine up to the phenylalanine, the CDR3 has a length of 14 residues. The retained sequence is limited to the CDR3, 42 bases, with the frame set at the first base. CDR1 is given as SEHNR and CDR2 as FQNEAQ, both from the germline V gene (reference sequence). V and J are trimmed by 1 base and 2 bases, and the gene matches miss 0 bases of the junction.

The immunoSEQ Assay, a bias-controlled multiplex PCR, was used to amplify TCRbeta CDR3 regions from genomic DNA. The paper's processing steps were these. The number of nucleated cells in each sample was estimated by amplification of reference gene primers within the assay. To quantify the absolute abundance of each unique TCRbeta CDR3 rearrangement, sequence reads were collapsed and filtered. For each sample, productive Simpson clonality was calculated as the square root of Simpson's diversity index over productive rearrangements. Drawn from immuneACCESS, this table holds only the in-frame rearrangements with V and J called that TCRdb kept. Clones are partly lost; checked studies trace under half to an unresolved V gene and leave the rest unexplained. V and J calls and clone size follow that table, whereas D and trimming were derived from the DNA. The sample table lists around 290,000 clones, approximately 90% of them with a count of one. 2% to 2.5% of the sample is in the top ten clones.

The count of this clone is one. The target of this receptor is not known. No much larger clonotype is one base removed from it; base qualities were not supplied. The chain is assembled from TRBV7-9 and TRBJ2-7, with 9 bases matching TRBD1. The specimen sequenced was PBMCs or T cells enriched from blood (not recorded which). The source is a woman aged 55-69 years in a cohort exposed to, infected with or recovered from COVID-19 (not recorded which). The CDR3 protein sequence reads: CASSLDRGPYEQYF. The nucleotide sequence is TGTGCCAGCAGCTTAGACAGGGGGCCCTACGAGCAGTACTTC. Joined to the reference TRBV7-9 and TRBJ2-7 proteins, this CDR3 gives the full variable domain: DTGVSQNPRHKITKRGQNVTFRCDPISEHNRLYWYRQTLGQGPEFLTYFQNEAQLEKSRLLSDRFSAERPKGSFSTLEIQRTEQGDSAMYLCASSLDRGPYEQYFGPGTRLTVT.